This paragraph covers one TCR beta chain sequence. This sample is part of a study of OX40 agonist ivuxolimab in advanced cancers. Generated by immunoSEQ multiplex PCR, the TCRdb table keeps only in-frame clones and is missing some. The data contain over 60,000 clones, 85% to 90% of them singletons. The CDR3 consists of 14 residues. The germline gives CDR1 SEHNR, CDR2 FQNEAQ (reference sequence). The ends were cut back, 1 base at V and 3 bases at J, with 7 bases in the middle. The clonotype comes from an adult with an advanced solid tumor such as melanoma, head and neck, liver or kidney cancer. The rearrangement joins TRBV7-9 to TRBJ2-1, with a possible D match to TRBD2 (6 bases). This material consisted of CD4+ or CD8+ T cells sorted from blood, taken in a trial of the OX40 agonist ivuxolimab. The CDR3 region is CASSLVEGYNEQFF. The CDR3 coding sequence is TGTGCCAGCAGCTTAGTGGAGGGCTACAATGAGCAGTTCTTC.